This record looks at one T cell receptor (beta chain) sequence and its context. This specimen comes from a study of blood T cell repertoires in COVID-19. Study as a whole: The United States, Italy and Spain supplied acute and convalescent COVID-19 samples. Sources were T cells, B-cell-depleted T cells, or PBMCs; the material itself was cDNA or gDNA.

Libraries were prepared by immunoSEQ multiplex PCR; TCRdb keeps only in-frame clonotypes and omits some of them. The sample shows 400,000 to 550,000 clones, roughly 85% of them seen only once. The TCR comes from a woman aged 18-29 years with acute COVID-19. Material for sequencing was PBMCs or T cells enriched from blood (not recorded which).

CDR3 nucleotides: TGTGCCAGTAGTGCAGGACTAGTCGGCAATGAGCAGTTCTTC. The encoded protein is CASSAGLVGNEQFF. This chain uses TRBV19 with TRBJ2-1; 7 nucleotides agree with TRBD2. V lost 5 bases to trimming and J lost 6 bases; unmatched junction nucleotides: 7. This CDR3 has 14 residues. CDR1 LNHDA and CDR2 SQIVND come from the germline V gene (reference sequence).